These 20 T cell receptor beta chains were sequenced from one sample in a study of shared clonotypes between healthy human individuals (dated by TCRdb to about 2020). Receptor libraries were prepared by the immunoSEQ multiplex PCR assay. In its TCRdb copy, this immuneACCESS table keeps in-frame sequences only and misses some clones. Where compared with another copy, unresolved V genes explain less than half of these, and the others have no known cause. For this sample there are around 1.5 million clones; 95% to 99% appear just once. The ten largest make up about 0.42% of the sample. Sequencing used naive CD4+ T cells sorted from blood. The sample's cell subset or site label is to be understood as: CD45RA+ positively selected. These receptors came from a man aged 25-40 years in good health.

The rearrangement joins TRBV29-1 to TRBJ1-4; D gene uncertain. The germline gives CDR1 SQVTM, CDR2 ANQGSEA. The CDR3 sequence is 13 residues long. Trimming left V 0 bases short and J 3 bases short, with 5 bases between. The CDR3 loop is CSVEEVPNEKLFF. DNA of the CDR3: TGCAGCGTTGAAGAGGTACCTAATGAAAAACTGTTTTTT.

The rearrangement uses TRBV28 and TRBJ2-1, with TRBD1 as a possible D gene (6 bases). The CDR3 consists of 13 residues. CDR1 and CDR2 from the germline V gene are MDHEN and SYDVKM. V was trimmed by 6 bases and J by 7 bases, leaving 13 bases between them. CDR3 nucleotides: TGTGCCAGCAGCCGGGCAGGGGTAAATGAGCAGTTCTTC. Protein: CASSRAGVNEQFF. The full variable domain, rest sourced from reference TRBV28 and TRBJ2-1, is DVKVTQSSRYLVKRTGEKVFLECVQDMDHENMFWYRQDPGLGLRLIYFSYDVKMKEKGDIPEGYSVSREKKERFSLILESASTNQTSMYLCASSRAGVNEQFFGPGTRLTVL.

J is TRBJ2-7 and V is TRBV7-8; possible D gene TRBD1, 5 bases. Germline V gives CDR1 SGHVS, CDR2 FQNEAQ. The V end was cut by 0 bases, the J end by 0 bases, with 6 bases between. CDR3 length: 14 residues. CDR3 sequence reads: CASSLAGLSYEQYF. The DNA of the CDR3 is TGTGCCAGCAGCTTAGCGGGGCTCTCCTACGAGCAGTACTTC. Variable domain in full (rest from reference TRBV7-8 and TRBJ2-7): GAGVSQSPRYKVAKRGQDVALRCDPISGHVSLFWYQQALGQGPEFLTYFQNEAQLDKSGLPSDRFFAERPEGSVSTLKIQRTQQEDSAVYLCASSLAGLSYEQYFGPGTRLTVT.

This clone has only one observation. This chain uses TRBV16 with TRBJ2-1; TRBD2 aligns across 9 bases. The CDR3 covers 10 residues. With 8 bases clipped from V and 15 bases from J, the junction kept 5 bases outside the gene matches. Germline assignment: CDR1 KGHSY and CDR2 FQNENV. The CDR3 region has the DNA TGTGCCAGCGGAGGGACTAGCAGGTTCTTC. This codes for CASGGTSRFF.

This sequence joins TRBV7-2 and TRBJ2-2; TRBD2 aligns across 13 bases. The CDR3 totals 19 residues. CDR1 SGHTA and CDR2 FQGNSA come from the germline V gene. The V and J ends lost 5 bases and 5 bases, in that order; junction bases with no gene match: 14. The CDR3 is CASSPLGLAGPKVTGELFF. CDR3 nucleotide sequence: TGTGCCAGCAGCCCACTGGGACTAGCGGGACCGAAGGTGACCGGGGAGCTGTTTTTT.

The J gene is TRBJ2-7, the V gene TRBV7-9; D is uncertain. Trimming took 1 base from V and 12 from J, leaving 10 bases between them. The CDR3 is 11 amino acids. The germline V gene has CDR1 SEHNR and CDR2 FQNEAQ (reference sequence). CDR3 DNA sequence: TGTGCCAGCAGCTTAGAGGGCCGGCGGTACTTC. Amino acids: CASSLEGRRYF.

For this clone: Different DNA sequences within this sample yield the same CDR3. The rearrangement joins TRBV18 to TRBJ1-1, with 8 positions matching TRBD1. The CDR3 is 15 residues long. V shed 3 bases and J 3 bases; nucleotides not matched to a gene: 6. Germline V gene lookup returns CDR1 KGHSH and CDR2 LQKENI. The CDR3 nucleotides are TGTGCCAGCTCACCCTCGACAGGGGCGGACACTGAAGCTTTCTTT. It yields the protein CASSPSTGADTEAFF.

This rearrangement joins TRBV28 to TRBJ2-5, with D perhaps being TRBD1 or TRBD2 (6 bases each). The germline CDR1 and CDR2 sequences are MDHEN and SYDVKM. The CDR3 consists of 14 residues. Trimming took 3 bases from V and 10 from J, leaving 18 bases between them. The CDR3, as DNA: TGTGCCAGCAGTTTGCTGGCGGGACAACGAGGCCAGTACTTC. Amino acids: CASSLLAGQRGQYF. Combining the CDR3 with reference TRBV28 and TRBJ2-5 gives the whole variable domain DVKVTQSSRYLVKRTGEKVFLECVQDMDHENMFWYRQDPGLGLRLIYFSYDVKMKEKGDIPEGYSVSREKKERFSLILESASTNQTSMYLCASSLLAGQRGQYFGPGTRLLVL.

The chain combines TRBV28 with TRBJ2-3; 7 bases are shared with TRBD1. Germline assignment: CDR1 MDHEN and CDR2 SYDVKM. V trimming: 5 bases; J trimming: 1 base; junction bases outside the gene matches: 15. The CDR3 consists of 18 residues. CDR3 sequence reads: CASSASWGRDSGTDTQYF. The CDR3 DNA follows: TGTGCCAGCAGTGCCTCGTGGGGTAGGGACAGTGGCACAGATACGCAGTATTTT.

This clone was observed once. V gene TRBV2 combines with J gene TRBJ2-2; D possibly corresponds to TRBD1 (5 bases). V was cut by 1 base and J by 6 bases, with 9 bases left in between. This CDR3 has 14 residues. From germline, CDR1 is SNHLY and CDR2 FYNNEI. In DNA form, the CDR3 reads TGTGCCAGCAGTGAAGTCGGCAGGGCCGGGGAGCTGTTTTTT. Translation gives CASSEVGRAGELFF.

V and J are TRBV11-2 and TRBJ2-1, with TRBD2 matching 14 bases. Trimming removed 6 bases from V and 1 base from J; junction bases left unmatched: 8. The CDR3 totals 18 residues. The germline CDR1 and CDR2 sequences are SGHAT and FQNNGV. CDR3 coding DNA: TGTGCCAGCAGACCGACTAGCGGGAGGGCCAGTTCCTACAATGAGCAGTTCTTC. Its translation: CASRPTSGRASSYNEQFF.

V and J are TRBV15 and TRBJ2-7; 9 nucleotides align to TRBD2. V lost 0 bases, J lost 4 bases, and 10 bases stayed unmatched. This CDR3 has 17 amino acids. From germline, CDR1 is LNHNV and CDR2 YYDKDF (reference sequence). CDR3 amino acids: CATSRDLVAGARYEQYF. CDR3 nucleotide sequence: TGTGCCACCAGCAGAGATCTAGTAGCGGGAGCTCGGTACGAGCAGTACTTC.

This clone is a singleton in its sample. This rearrangement joins TRBV10-2 to TRBJ1-4; D not resolved. V lost 4 bases, J lost 6 bases, and 9 bases lay in between. Germline V gene sequence: CDR1 WSHSY, CDR2 SAAADI. This CDR3 comprises 13 residues. CDR3 DNA: TGCGCCAGCAGTGCAGGAGGAGATGAAAAACTGTTTTTT. Protein: CASSAGGDEKLFF.

The gene calls are TRBV14 and TRBJ2-1, with 7 bases lining up with TRBD2. V trimming: 0 bases; J trimming: 3 bases; junction bases outside the gene matches: 5. This CDR3 is 16 amino acids long. Germline V gene lookup returns CDR1 SGHDN and CDR2 FVKESK. In nucleotides, the CDR3 is TGTGCCAGCAGCCAAGATGGGGCTAGCGGCTACAATGAGCAGTTCTTC. This gives the protein CASSQDGASGYNEQFF.

The chain carries TRBV14 and TRBJ1-3; no reliable D call. The CDR3 consists of 15 residues. The V and J ends lost 3 bases and 1 base respectively, with 10 bases between them. Per the germline V gene, CDR1 is SGHDN and CDR2 is FVKESK. CDR3 DNA sequence: TGTGCCAGCAGCCACCGGACTTTATCTGGAAACACCATATATTTT. Translating it yields CASSHRTLSGNTIYF.

This chain uses TRBV5-1 with TRBJ1-3; TRBD1 matches 7 bases. Per germline, CDR1 SGHRS and CDR2 YFSETQ. The V and J ends lost 4 bases and 0 bases, in that order; junction bases with no gene match: 4. This CDR3 contains 15 residues. The DNA of the CDR3 is TGCGCCAGCAGCACCACAGGGGCCTCTGGAAACACCATATATTTT. Translating it yields CASSTTGASGNTIYF.

This clone is a singleton in its sample. The chain combines TRBV6-6 with TRBJ2-1; the D is unclear. CDR1 and CDR2 from the germline V gene are MNHNY and SVGAGI (reference sequence). This CDR3 is built from 15 residues. V lost 2 bases and J 3 bases, leaving 11 bases between the germline ends. This CDR3 is CASSYTQTSYNEQFF. CDR3 in DNA: TGTGCCAGCAGTTACACCCAGACAAGCTACAATGAGCAGTTCTTC.

The rearrangement links TRBV5-4 to TRBJ2-1, with a possible D match to TRBD1 (5 bases). Trimming cost V 3 bases and J 4 bases, with 11 bases left between them. CDR1 is SGHNT, CDR2 YYREEE, per germline (reference sequence). There are 14 residues in the CDR3. CDR3 sequence reads: CASSSGGAYNEQFF. CDR3 sequence (DNA): TGTGCCAGCAGCTCGGGTGGGGCGTACAATGAGCAGTTCTTC. The whole variable domain, filled in from reference TRBV5-4 and TRBJ2-1, reads ETGVTQSPTHLIKTRGQQVTLRCSSQSGHNTVSWYQQALGQGPQFIFQYYREEENGRGNFPPRFSGLQFPNYSSELNVNALELDDSALYLCASSSGGAYNEQFFGPGTRLTVL.

The chain uses TRBV9 and TRBJ2-3, with 10 bases fitting TRBD2. Germline lookup yields CDR1 SGDLS and CDR2 YYNGEE. The CDR3 runs to 19 residues. The trim removed 0 bases at V and 0 bases at J, leaving 10 bases unmatched. The CDR3 DNA sequence: TGTGCCAGCAGCGTAGCCCTAGCGGGAGCCAGCTCTAGCACAGATACGCAGTATTTT. Protein product: CASSVALAGASSSTDTQYF.

V is TRBV9 and J is TRBJ2-1, with D tentatively TRBD2 (5 bases). Germline CDR1 is SGDLS and CDR2 is YYNGEE. The CDR3 sequence is 14 residues long. V was trimmed by 4 bases and J by 1 base, leaving 9 bases between them. CDR3 nucleotides: TGTGCCAGCAGCCCCCTAGCTTCCTACAATGAGCAGTTCTTC. This encodes CASSPLASYNEQFF.